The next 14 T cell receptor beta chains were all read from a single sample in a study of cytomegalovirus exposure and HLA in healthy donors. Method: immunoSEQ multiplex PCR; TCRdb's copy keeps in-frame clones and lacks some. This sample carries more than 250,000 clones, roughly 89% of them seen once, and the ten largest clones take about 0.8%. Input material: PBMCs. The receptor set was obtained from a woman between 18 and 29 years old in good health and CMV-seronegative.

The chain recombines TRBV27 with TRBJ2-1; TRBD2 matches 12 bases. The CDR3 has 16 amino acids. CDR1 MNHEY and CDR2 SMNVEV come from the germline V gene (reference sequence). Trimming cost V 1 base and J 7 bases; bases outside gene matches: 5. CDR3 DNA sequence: TGTGCCAGCAGTTTATGGGCTAGCGGGAGGGGTAATGAGCAGTTCTTC. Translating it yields CASSLWASGRGNEQFF.

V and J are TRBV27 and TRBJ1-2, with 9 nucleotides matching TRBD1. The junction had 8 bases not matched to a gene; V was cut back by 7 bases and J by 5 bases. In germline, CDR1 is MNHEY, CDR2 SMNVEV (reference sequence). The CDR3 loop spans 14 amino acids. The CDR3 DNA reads TGTGCCAGCAACCCAGGGACAGGGTCGTATGGCTACACCTTC. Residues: CASNPGTGSYGYTF.

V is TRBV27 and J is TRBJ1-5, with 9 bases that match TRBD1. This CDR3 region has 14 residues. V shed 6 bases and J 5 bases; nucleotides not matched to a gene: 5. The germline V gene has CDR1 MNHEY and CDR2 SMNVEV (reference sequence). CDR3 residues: CASSKGDRDQPQHF. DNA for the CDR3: TGTGCCAGCAGCAAAGGGGACAGGGATCAGCCCCAGCATTTT.

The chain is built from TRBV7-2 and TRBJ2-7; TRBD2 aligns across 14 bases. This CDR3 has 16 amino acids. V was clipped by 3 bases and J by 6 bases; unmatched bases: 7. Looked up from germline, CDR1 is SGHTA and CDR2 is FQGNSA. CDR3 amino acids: CASSFRTSGRISEQYF. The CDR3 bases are TGTGCCAGCAGCTTTCGGACTAGCGGGAGGATTAGCGAGCAGTACTTC.

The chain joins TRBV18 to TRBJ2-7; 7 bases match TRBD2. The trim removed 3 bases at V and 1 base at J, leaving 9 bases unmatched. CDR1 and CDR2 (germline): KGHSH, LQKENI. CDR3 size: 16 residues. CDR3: CASSPVLAESSYEQYF. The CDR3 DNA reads TGTGCCAGCTCACCCGTTCTAGCGGAGTCTTCCTACGAGCAGTACTTC. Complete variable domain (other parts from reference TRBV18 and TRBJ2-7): NAGVMQNPRHLVRRRGQEARLRCSPMKGHSHVYWYRQLPEEGLKFMVYLQKENIIDESGMPKERFSAEFPKEGPSILRIQQVVRGDSAAYFCASSPVLAESSYEQYFGPGTRLTVT.

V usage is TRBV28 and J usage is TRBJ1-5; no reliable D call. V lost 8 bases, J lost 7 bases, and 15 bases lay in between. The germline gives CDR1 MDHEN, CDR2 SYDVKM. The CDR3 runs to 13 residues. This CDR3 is CASYPSGAQPQHF. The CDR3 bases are TGTGCCAGCTACCCTTCCGGAGCGCAGCCCCAGCATTTT.

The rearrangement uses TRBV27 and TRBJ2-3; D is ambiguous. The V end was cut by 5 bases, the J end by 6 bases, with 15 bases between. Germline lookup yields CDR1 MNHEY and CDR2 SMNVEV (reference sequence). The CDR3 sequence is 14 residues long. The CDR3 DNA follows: TGTGCCAGCAGTCACCCCGGATGGGCTGATACGCAGTATTTT. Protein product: CASSHPGWADTQYF.

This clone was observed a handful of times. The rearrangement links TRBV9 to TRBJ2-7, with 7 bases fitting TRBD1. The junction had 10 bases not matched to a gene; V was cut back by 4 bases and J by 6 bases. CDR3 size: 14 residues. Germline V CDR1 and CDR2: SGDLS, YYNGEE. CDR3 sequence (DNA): TGTGCCAGCAGCCCACTGGACAGGCTCAGCGAGCAGTACTTC. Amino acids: CASSPLDRLSEQYF.

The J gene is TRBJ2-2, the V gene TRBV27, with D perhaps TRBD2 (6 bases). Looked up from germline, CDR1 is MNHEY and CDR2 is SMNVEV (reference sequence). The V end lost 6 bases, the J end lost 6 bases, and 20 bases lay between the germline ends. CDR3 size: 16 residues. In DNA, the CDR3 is TGTGCCAGCAGGCGCCTGCGGAGGGTGGGAGCCGGGGAGCTGTTTTTT. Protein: CASRRLRRVGAGELFF.

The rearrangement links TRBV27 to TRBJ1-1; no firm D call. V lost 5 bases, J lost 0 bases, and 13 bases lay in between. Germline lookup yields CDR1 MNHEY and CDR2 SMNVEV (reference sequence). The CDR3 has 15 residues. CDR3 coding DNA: TGTGCCAGCAGTCGGTACACACAGATGAACACTGAAGCTTTCTTT. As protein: CASSRYTQMNTEAFF.

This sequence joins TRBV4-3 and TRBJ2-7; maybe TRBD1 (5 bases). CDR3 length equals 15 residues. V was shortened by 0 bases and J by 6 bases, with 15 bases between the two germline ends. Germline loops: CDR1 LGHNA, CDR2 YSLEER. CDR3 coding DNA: TGCGCCAGCAGCCAAGATGGGCAGGGTCCGGGCGAGCAGTACTTC. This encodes CASSQDGQGPGEQYF.

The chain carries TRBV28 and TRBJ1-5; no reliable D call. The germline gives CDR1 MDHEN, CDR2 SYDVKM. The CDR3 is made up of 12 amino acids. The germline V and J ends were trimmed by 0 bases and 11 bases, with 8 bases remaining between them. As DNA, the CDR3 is TGTGCCAGCAGTTTATGGAGCGTAGCCCAGCATTTT. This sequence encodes CASSLWSVAQHF.

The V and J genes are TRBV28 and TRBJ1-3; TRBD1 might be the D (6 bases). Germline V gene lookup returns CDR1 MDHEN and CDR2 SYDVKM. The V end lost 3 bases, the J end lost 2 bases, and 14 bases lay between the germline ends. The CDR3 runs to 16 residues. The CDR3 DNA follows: TGTGCCAGCAGTTTGGGCACAGGGACGCCTGGAAACACCATATATTTT. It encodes CASSLGTGTPGNTIYF. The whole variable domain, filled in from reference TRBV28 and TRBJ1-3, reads DVKVTQSSRYLVKRTGEKVFLECVQDMDHENMFWYRQDPGLGLRLIYFSYDVKMKEKGDIPEGYSVSREKKERFSLILESASTNQTSMYLCASSLGTGTPGNTIYFGEGSWLTVV.

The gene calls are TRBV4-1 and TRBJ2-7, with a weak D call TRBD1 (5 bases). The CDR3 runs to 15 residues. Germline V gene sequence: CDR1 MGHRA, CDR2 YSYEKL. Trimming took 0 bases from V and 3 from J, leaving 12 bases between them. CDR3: CASSQDKGSLYEQYF. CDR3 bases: TGCGCCAGCAGCCAAGATAAGGGGTCTCTCTACGAGCAGTACTTC.